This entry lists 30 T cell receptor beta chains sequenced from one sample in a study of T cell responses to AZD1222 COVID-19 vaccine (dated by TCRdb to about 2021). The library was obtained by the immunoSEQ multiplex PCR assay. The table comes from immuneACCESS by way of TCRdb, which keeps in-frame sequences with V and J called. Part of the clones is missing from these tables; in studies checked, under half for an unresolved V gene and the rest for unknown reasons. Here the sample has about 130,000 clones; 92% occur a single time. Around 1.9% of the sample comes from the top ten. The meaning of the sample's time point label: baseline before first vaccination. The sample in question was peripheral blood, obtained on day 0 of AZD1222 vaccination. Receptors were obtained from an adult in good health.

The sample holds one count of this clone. The CDR3 coding sequence is TGTGCCAGCAGCCCTCGACAGAGGAAGGACACTGAAGCTTTCTTT. Translated, it gives CASSPRQRKDTEAFF. This chain uses TRBV3-1 (or the pseudogene TRBV3-2) with TRBJ1-1, with D perhaps matching TRBD1 (5 bases). The CDR3 covers 15 residues. Germline V gene sequence: CDR1 LGHDT, CDR2 YNNKEL (reference sequence). V shed 4 bases and J shed 3 bases, with 15 bases lying between them.

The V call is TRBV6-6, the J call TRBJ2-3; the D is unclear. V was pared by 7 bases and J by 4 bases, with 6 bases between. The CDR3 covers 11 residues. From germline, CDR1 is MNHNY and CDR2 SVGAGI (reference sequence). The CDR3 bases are TGTGCCAGCACCGGATCAGATACGCAGTATTTT. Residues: CASTGSDTQYF.

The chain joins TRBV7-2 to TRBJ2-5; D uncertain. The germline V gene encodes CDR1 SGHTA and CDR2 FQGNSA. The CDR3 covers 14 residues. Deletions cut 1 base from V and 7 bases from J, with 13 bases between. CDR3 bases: TGTGCCAGCAGCTTAGGGGCGGTCCCCGGGACCCAGTACTTC. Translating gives CASSLGAVPGTQYF.

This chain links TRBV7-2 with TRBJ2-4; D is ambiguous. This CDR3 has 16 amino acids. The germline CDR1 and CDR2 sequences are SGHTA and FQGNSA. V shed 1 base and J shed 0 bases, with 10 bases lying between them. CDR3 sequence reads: CASSLVAALAKNIQYF. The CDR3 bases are TGTGCCAGCAGCTTAGTGGCAGCCCTAGCCAAAAACATTCAGTACTTC.

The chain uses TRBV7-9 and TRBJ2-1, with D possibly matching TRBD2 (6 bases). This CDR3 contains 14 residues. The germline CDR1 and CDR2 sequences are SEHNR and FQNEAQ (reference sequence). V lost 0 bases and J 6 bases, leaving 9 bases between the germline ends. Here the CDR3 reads CASSLAAGLNEQFF. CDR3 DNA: TGTGCCAGCAGCTTAGCGGCGGGGCTCAATGAGCAGTTCTTC. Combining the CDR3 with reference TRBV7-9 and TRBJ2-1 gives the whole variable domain DTGVSQNPRHKITKRGQNVTFRCDPISEHNRLYWYRQTLGQGPEFLTYFQNEAQLEKSRLLSDRFSAERPKGSFSTLEIQRTEQGDSAMYLCASSLAAGLNEQFFGPGTRLTVL.

The CDR3 nucleotides read TGTGCCAGCAGCTCCCGACTAGCGGGGGTCGGCGAGACCCAGTACTTC. As protein: CASSSRLAGVGETQYF. The V and J genes are TRBV7-2 and TRBJ2-5; 12 positions agree with TRBD2. The V and J ends lost 4 bases and 5 bases, in that order; junction bases with no gene match: 8. CDR1 is SGHTA, CDR2 FQGNSA, per germline. The CDR3 contains 16 residues.

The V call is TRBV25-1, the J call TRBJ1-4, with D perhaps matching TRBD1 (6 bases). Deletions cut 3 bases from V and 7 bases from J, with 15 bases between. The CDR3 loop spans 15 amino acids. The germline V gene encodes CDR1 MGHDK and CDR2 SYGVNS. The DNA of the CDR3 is TGTGCCAGCAGTGAGGCCGGGGGGCGCGGTGAAAAACTGTTTTTT. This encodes CASSEAGGRGEKLFF.

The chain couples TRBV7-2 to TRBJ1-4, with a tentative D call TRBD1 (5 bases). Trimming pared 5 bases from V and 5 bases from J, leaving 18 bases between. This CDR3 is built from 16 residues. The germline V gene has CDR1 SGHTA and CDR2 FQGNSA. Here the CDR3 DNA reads TGTGCCAGCAGCCCAGTGGGTATCAGGGCGAATGAAAAACTGTTTTTT. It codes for CASSPVGIRANEKLFF.

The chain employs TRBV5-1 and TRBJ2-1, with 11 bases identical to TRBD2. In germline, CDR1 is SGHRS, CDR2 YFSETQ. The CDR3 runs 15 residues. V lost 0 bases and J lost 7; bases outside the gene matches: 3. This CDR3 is CASSLGPSGGNEQFF. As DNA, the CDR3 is TGCGCCAGCAGCTTGGGGCCTAGCGGGGGGAATGAGCAGTTCTTC.

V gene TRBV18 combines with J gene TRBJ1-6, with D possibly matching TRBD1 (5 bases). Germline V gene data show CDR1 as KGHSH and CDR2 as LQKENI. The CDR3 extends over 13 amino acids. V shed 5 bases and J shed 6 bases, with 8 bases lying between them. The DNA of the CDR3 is TGTGCCAGCTCAAGGGACGTTAATTCACCCCTCCACTTT. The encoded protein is CASSRDVNSPLHF.

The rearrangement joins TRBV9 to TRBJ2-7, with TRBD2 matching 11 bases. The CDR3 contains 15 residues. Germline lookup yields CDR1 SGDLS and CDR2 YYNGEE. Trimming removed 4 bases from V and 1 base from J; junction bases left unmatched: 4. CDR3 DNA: TGTGCCAGCAGCCTGACTAGCGGGGCTTCCTACGAGCAGTACTTC. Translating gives CASSLTSGASYEQYF.

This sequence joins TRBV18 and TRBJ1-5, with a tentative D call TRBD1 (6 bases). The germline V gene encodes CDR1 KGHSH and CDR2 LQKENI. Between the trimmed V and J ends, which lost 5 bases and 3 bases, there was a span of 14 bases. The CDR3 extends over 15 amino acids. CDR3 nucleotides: TGTGCCAGCTCAACACAGGGCAGGAACAATCAGCCCCAGCATTTT. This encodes CASSTQGRNNQPQHF. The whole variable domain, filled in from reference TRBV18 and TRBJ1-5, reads NAGVMQNPRHLVRRRGQEARLRCSPMKGHSHVYWYRQLPEEGLKFMVYLQKENIIDESGMPKERFSAEFPKEGPSILRIQQVVRGDSAAYFCASSTQGRNNQPQHFGDGTRLSIL.

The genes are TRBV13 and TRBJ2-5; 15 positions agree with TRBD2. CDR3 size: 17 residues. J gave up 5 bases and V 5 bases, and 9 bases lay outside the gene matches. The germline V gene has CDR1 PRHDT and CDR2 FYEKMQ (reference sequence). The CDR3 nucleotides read TGTGCCAGCAGCCCCCCGGAGGGACTAGCGGGGGGTGAGACCCAGTACTTC. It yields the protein CASSPPEGLAGGETQYF.

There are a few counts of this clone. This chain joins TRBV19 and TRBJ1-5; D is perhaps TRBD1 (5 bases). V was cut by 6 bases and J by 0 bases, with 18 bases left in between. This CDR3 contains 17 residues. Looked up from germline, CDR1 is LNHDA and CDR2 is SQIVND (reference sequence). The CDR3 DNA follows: TGTGCCAGTAGGCCGGCAGGGATGACCTATAGCAATCAGCCCCAGCATTTT. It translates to CASRPAGMTYSNQPQHF. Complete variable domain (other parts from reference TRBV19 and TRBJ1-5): DGGITQSPKYLFRKEGQNVTLSCEQNLNHDAMYWYRQDPGQGLRLIYYSQIVNDFQKGDIAEGYSVSREKKESFPLTVTSAQKNPTAFYLCASRPAGMTYSNQPQHFGDGTRLSIL.

The CDR3 region is CASTLSDRGGEAFF. The CDR3 nucleotides are TGTGCCAGCACACTATCTGACAGGGGAGGCGAAGCTTTCTTT. The chain employs TRBV7-9 and TRBJ1-1; TRBD1 agrees at 8 bases. CDR3 length: 14 amino acids. CDR1 SEHNR and CDR2 FQNEAQ come from the germline V gene (reference sequence). V lost 7 bases to trimming and J lost 8 bases; unmatched junction nucleotides: 12.

The CDR3 here is CASSSAGTGNYEQYF. Written as DNA, the CDR3 is TGTGCCAGCAGTTCCGCCGGGACAGGAAATTACGAGCAGTACTTC. This sequence joins TRBV6-5 and TRBJ2-7; 8 bases are a match to TRBD1. Germline assignment: CDR1 MNHEY and CDR2 SVGAGI. The CDR3 has 15 residues. V lost 4 bases and J lost 4; bases outside the gene matches: 9.

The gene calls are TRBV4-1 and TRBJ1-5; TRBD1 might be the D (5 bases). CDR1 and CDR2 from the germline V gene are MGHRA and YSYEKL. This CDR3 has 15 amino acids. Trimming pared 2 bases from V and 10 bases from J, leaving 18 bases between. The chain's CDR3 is CASSQTRDAFPPQHF. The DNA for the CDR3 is TGCGCCAGCAGCCAAACCCGGGACGCCTTCCCACCCCAGCATTTT.

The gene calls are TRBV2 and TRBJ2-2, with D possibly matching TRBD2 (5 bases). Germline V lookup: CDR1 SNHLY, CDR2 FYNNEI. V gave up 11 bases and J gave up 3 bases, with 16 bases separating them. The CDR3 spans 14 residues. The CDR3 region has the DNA TGTGCCGCCCGACCTCCGAGGGACACCGGGGAGCTGTTTTTT. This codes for CAARPPRDTGELFF.

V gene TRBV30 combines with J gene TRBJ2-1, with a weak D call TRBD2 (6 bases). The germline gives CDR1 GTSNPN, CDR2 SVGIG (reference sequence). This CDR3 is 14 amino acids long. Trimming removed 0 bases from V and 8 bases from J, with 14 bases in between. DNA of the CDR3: TGTGCCTGGAGTGTTGGGGGGAACCAGGATGAGCAGTTCTTC. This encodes CAWSVGGNQDEQFF.

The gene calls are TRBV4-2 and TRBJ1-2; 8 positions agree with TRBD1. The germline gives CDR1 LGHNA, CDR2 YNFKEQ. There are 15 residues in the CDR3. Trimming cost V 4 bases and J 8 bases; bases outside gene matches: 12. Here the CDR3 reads CASSPASGQGVGYTF. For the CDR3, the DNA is TGTGCCAGCAGCCCCGCGTCCGGACAGGGAGTGGGCTACACCTTC.

In DNA form, the CDR3 reads TGCGCCAGCAGCCCAGATGGACAGGAATTCTATGGCTACACCTTC. Its translation is CASSPDGQEFYGYTF. The chain links TRBV5-1 to TRBJ1-2; 7 bases are a match to TRBD1. This CDR3 has 15 amino acids. CDR1 is SGHRS, CDR2 YFSETQ, per germline. J was trimmed by 4 bases and V by 4 bases; bases with no gene match: 10.

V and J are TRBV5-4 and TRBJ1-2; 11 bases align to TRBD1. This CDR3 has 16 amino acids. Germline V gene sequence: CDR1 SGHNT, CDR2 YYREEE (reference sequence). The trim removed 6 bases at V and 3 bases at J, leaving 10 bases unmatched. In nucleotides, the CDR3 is TGTGCCAGCACCACCCCCGGGACAGGGGGTCACTATGGCTACACCTTC. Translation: CASTTPGTGGHYGYTF.

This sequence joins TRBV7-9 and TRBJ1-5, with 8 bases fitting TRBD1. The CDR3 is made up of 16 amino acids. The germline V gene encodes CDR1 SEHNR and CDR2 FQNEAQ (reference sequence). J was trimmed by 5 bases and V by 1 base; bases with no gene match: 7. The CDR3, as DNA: TGTGCCAGCAGCTTAGACACAGGGGGGGTGGATCAGCCCCAGCATTTT. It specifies CASSLDTGGVDQPQHF. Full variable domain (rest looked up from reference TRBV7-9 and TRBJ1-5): DTGVSQNPRHKITKRGQNVTFRCDPISEHNRLYWYRQTLGQGPEFLTYFQNEAQLEKSRLLSDRFSAERPKGSFSTLEIQRTEQGDSAMYLCASSLDTGGVDQPQHFGDGTRLSIL.

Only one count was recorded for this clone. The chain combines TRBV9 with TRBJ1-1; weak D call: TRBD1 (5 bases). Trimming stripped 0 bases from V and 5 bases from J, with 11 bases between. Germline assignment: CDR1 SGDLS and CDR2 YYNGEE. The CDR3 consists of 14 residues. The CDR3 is CASSVAGRVTEAFF. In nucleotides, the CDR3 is TGTGCCAGCAGCGTAGCGGGGCGGGTTACTGAAGCTTTCTTT.

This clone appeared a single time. CDR3 coding DNA: TGTGCCAGTAGTATGTACAGTCCTCCAACTAATGAAAAACTGTTTTTT. Amino acid sequence: CASSMYSPPTNEKLFF. The gene calls are TRBV19 and TRBJ1-4; D is ambiguous. The CDR3 totals 16 residues. Trimming left V 3 bases short and J 0 bases short, with 11 bases between. Germline CDR1 is LNHDA and CDR2 is SQIVND (reference sequence).

CDR3 protein: CAWSVQGIDTF. The DNA of the CDR3 is TGTGCCTGGAGTGTACAGGGAATTGACACCTTC. This chain joins TRBV30 and TRBJ1-2; weak D call: TRBD1 (6 bases). The CDR3 runs 11 residues. Trimming took 0 bases from V and 12 from J, leaving 11 bases between them. CDR1 and CDR2 from the germline V gene are GTSNPN and SVGIG (reference sequence).

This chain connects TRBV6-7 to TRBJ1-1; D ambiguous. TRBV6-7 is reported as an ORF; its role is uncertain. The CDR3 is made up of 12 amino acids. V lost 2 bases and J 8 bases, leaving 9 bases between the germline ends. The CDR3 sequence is CASSYPGGEAFF. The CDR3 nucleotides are TGTGCCAGCAGTTACCCGGGAGGAGAAGCTTTCTTT.

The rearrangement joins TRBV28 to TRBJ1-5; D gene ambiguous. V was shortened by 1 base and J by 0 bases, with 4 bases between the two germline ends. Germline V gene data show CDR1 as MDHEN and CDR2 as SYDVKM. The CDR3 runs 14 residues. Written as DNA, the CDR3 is TGTGCCAGCAGTTTATCAATTAGCAATCAGCCCCAGCATTTT. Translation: CASSLSISNQPQHF.

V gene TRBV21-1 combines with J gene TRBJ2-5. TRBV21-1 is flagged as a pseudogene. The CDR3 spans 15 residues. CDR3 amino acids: CASSKIRGPGETQYF. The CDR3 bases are TGTGCCAGCAGCAAAATCCGGGGACCCGGAGAGACCCAGTACTTC.

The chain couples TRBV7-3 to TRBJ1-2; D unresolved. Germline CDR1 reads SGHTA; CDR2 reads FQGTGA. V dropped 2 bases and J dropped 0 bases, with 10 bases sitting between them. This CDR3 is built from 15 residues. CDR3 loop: CASSLFARPNYGYTF. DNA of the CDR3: TGTGCCAGCAGCTTATTCGCCCGCCCTAACTATGGCTACACCTTC.